Below are 16 T cell receptor beta chains sequenced from a single sample in a study of blood T cell repertoires in COVID-19. Clones were read by immunoSEQ multiplex PCR, and TCRdb kept only the in-frame ones, dropping some. The profile shows around 130,000 clones, approximately 77% of them singletons. The sample taken for sequencing was peripheral blood. The origin of the receptors is a human donor in a cohort sampled during active COVID-19.

The V and J genes are TRBV6-5 and TRBJ1-2; the match to TRBD1 covers 8 bases. Germline loops: CDR1 MNHEY, CDR2 SVGAGI. J gave up 2 bases and V 4 bases, and 0 bases lay outside the gene matches. The CDR3 totals 13 residues. In nucleotides, the CDR3 is TGTGCCAGCAGTTCAGGGGGCAACTATGGCTACACCTTC. Its translation: CASSSGGNYGYTF.

This CDR3 reads CAIRAGTGGRDQPQHF. CDR3 DNA sequence: TGTGCCATCAGGGCCGGGACAGGGGGCCGGGATCAGCCCCAGCATTTT. The chain combines TRBV10-3 with TRBJ1-5; 12 bases are a match to TRBD1. CDR3 length: 16 amino acids. V shed 6 bases, J shed 5 bases, and the junction held 8 bases outside the gene matches. Germline V gives CDR1 ENHRY, CDR2 SYGVKD.

This clone was seen a few times. The rearrangement links TRBV27 to TRBJ1-6, with TRBD1 identical over 11 bases. The CDR3 runs 15 residues. Germline CDR1 reads MNHEY; CDR2 reads SMNVEV (reference sequence). V lost 5 bases to trimming and J lost 8 bases; unmatched junction nucleotides: 5. The CDR3 coding sequence is TGTGCCAGCAGTCCCCTGGGACAGGGGGATTCACCCCTCCACTTT. Its translation is CASSPLGQGDSPLHF.

This clone was observed once. The chain couples TRBV27 to TRBJ2-7, with 7 bases lining up with TRBD1. The CDR3 covers 14 residues. CDR1 and CDR2 (germline): MNHEY, SMNVEV (reference sequence). Trimming cost V 3 bases and J 2 bases; bases outside gene matches: 4. CDR3 bases: TGTGCCAGCAGTTTGGACCAGGGGGCCTACGAGCAGTACTTC. This translates into CASSLDQGAYEQYF.

V gene TRBV6-6 combines with J gene TRBJ1-1, with a weak D call TRBD1 (5 bases). V was shortened by 3 bases and J by 6 bases, with 20 bases between the two germline ends. This CDR3 has 16 amino acids. The germline V gene encodes CDR1 MNHNY and CDR2 SVGAGI (reference sequence). CDR3 protein: CASSYRTGNTNAEAFF. In DNA, the CDR3 is TGTGCCAGCAGTTATCGTACAGGCAATACCAACGCTGAAGCTTTCTTT.

The chain recombines TRBV5-6 with TRBJ1-1; D remains ambiguous. Trimming left V 3 bases short and J 3 bases short, with 21 bases between. CDR3 length: 17 amino acids. Germline V lookup: CDR1 SGHDT, CDR2 YYEEEE. The CDR3 bases are TGTGCCAGCAGCTCCCTAACTGGGCGCGGGTGGGACACTGAAGCTTTCTTT. Protein sequence: CASSSLTGRGWDTEAFF.

The rearrangement joins TRBV2 to TRBJ2-7; D is unclear. Germline assignment: CDR1 SNHLY and CDR2 FYNNEI. Trimming left V 8 bases short and J 2 bases short, with 10 bases between. The length of the CDR3 is 12 residues. The CDR3 sequence: CASGLSTYEQYF. In DNA form, the CDR3 reads TGTGCCAGCGGTCTAAGCACCTACGAGCAGTACTTC. Full variable domain (rest looked up from reference TRBV2 and TRBJ2-7): EPEVTQTPSHQVTQMGQEVILRCVPISNHLYFYWYRQILGQKVEFLVSFYNNEISEKSEIFDDQFSVERPDGSNFTLKIRSTKLEDSAMYFCASGLSTYEQYFGPGTRLTVT.

CDR3 residues: CASSQGFSLNQPQHF. The CDR3 bases are TGCGCCAGCAGCCAAGGTTTCAGTCTGAATCAGCCCCAGCATTTT. This chain uses TRBV4-1 with TRBJ1-5; D unresolved. The germline V gene encodes CDR1 MGHRA and CDR2 YSYEKL. V was trimmed by 1 base and J by 4 bases, leaving 11 bases between them. The CDR3 spans 15 residues.

The chain employs TRBV4-1 and TRBJ2-1, with no clear D. Deletions cut 1 base from V and 2 bases from J, with 6 bases between. The length of the CDR3 is 14 residues. Germline lookup yields CDR1 MGHRA and CDR2 YSYEKL. CDR3: CASSQAPAYNEQFF. The CDR3 DNA follows: TGCGCCAGCAGCCAAGCACCAGCCTACAATGAGCAGTTCTTC.

The chain is built from TRBV6-5 and TRBJ1-5; D possibly corresponds to TRBD1 (6 bases). Trimming removed 6 bases at V and 0 bases at J, with 9 bases between. The germline V gene has CDR1 MNHEY and CDR2 SVGAGI. The CDR3 has 14 residues. CDR3 amino acids: CASSHRVSNQPQHF. The DNA of the CDR3 is TGTGCCAGCAGCCACAGGGTTAGCAATCAGCCCCAGCATTTT.

The rearrangement links TRBV3-1 (or the pseudogene TRBV3-2) to TRBJ2-7, with 10 bases fitting TRBD1. In germline, CDR1 is LGHDT, CDR2 YNNKEL (reference sequence). V lost 8 bases to trimming and J lost 5 bases; unmatched junction nucleotides: 12. This CDR3 is built from 15 residues. The CDR3 region is CASANRDRGLDEQYF. In DNA, the CDR3 is TGTGCCAGCGCAAACCGGGACAGGGGACTGGACGAGCAGTACTTC.

This clone was found a few times. The chain carries TRBV19 and TRBJ1-5; the D is unclear. Trimming took off 5 bases at V and 1 base at J, with 15 bases between the two ends. The CDR3 has 16 residues. The germline CDR1 and CDR2 sequences are LNHDA and SQIVND (reference sequence). This chain's CDR3 is CASSPRYQASNQPQHF. The CDR3 bases are TGTGCCAGTAGTCCCCGGTACCAGGCCAGCAATCAGCCCCAGCATTTT.

V is TRBV27 and J is TRBJ2-7; tentative D call: TRBD2 (7 bases). The V end was cut by 8 bases, the J end by 5 bases, with 19 bases between. The CDR3 totals 14 residues. CDR1 is MNHEY, CDR2 SMNVEV, per germline (reference sequence). CDR3 region: CASSSLGGGHEQYF. DNA of the CDR3: TGTGCCAGCTCCTCGCTTGGCGGGGGCCACGAGCAGTACTTC.

This clone was detected only once. The chain carries TRBV6-4 and TRBJ1-1, with D unresolved. Germline assignment: CDR1 MRHNA and CDR2 SNTAGT. This CDR3 is built from 15 residues. Trimming removed 7 bases from V and 3 bases from J, with 18 bases in between. In DNA, the CDR3 is TGTGCCAGCAAAAGTTTGCCAGTCGGAGACACTGAAGCTTTCTTT. Amino acid sequence: CASKSLPVGDTEAFF.

The gene calls are TRBV9 and TRBJ2-7; 11 bases align to TRBD2. The germline V gene encodes CDR1 SGDLS and CDR2 YYNGEE. V shed 0 bases and J 7 bases; nucleotides not matched to a gene: 9. This CDR3 is built from 16 residues. The chain's CDR3 is CASSVAISGRAGEQYF. Here the CDR3 DNA reads TGTGCCAGCAGCGTAGCGATTAGCGGGAGGGCCGGGGAGCAGTACTTC.

This chain joins TRBV11-3 and TRBJ2-1; TRBD2 matches at 14 bases. Per germline, CDR1 SGHNT and CDR2 YENEEA. The CDR3 contains 15 residues. V was clipped by 7 bases and J by 10 bases; unmatched bases: 9. The chain's CDR3 is CASNRGLAGDGEQFF. The CDR3 nucleotides read TGTGCCAGCAACCGGGGACTAGCGGGAGACGGAGAGCAGTTCTTC.